Listed below are T cell receptor beta chains from one sample, sequenced in a study of CD8+CD57+ T cells in acquired aplastic anemia. Each CDR3 protein is one row after TCRdb ran MiXCR on the reads. This repertoire shows fewer than 200,000 distinct CDR3 sequences, almost 50% found once; its top ten account for 10% to 15%. Specimen: sorted CD4+, CD8+, or CD8+CD57+ T cells (not recorded which) from PBMCs. The receptors stem from a human donor with aplastic anemia. Each CDR3 is given with its conserved first and last residue. A D gene is named only where the DNA matches it firmly. The size of a clone is reported for some rows only, either as once, few or many, or as a class for expanded clones.

TRBD1	many	TRBV19	TRBJ2-7	CASSILQGAIYEQYF	TGTGCCAGTAGTATCCTACAGGGGGCGATTTACGAGCAGTACTTC
.	many	TRBV20-1	TRBJ1-3	CSASRVDTIYF	TGCAGTGCTAGTAGGGTGGACACCATATATTTT
.	.	TRBV10-3	TRBJ1-5	CAISDRTQGNSNQPQHF	TGTGCCATCAGTGATAGGACACAAGGAAATAGCAATCAGCCCCAGCATTTT
.	few	TRBV6-1	TRBJ1-2	CASRTQGTGYGYTF	TGTGCCAGCAGAACCCAGGGGACCGGCTATGGCTACACCTTC
.	.	TRBV19	TRBJ1-1	CASSIDPRPEAFF	TGTGCCAGTAGTATAGATCCCCGTCCTGAAGCTTTCTTT
.	few	TRBV7-2	TRBJ2-7	CASSLARTYEQYF	TGTGCCAGCAGCTTAGCGCGTACCTACGAGCAGTACTTC
.	many	TRBV29-1	TRBJ1-4	CSVVGDGANEKLFF	TGCAGCGTTGTCGGGGATGGGGCTAATGAAAAACTGTTTTTT
TRBD2	few	TRBV19	TRBJ2-1	CASSAREATYNEQFF	TGTGCCAGTAGCGCTCGGGAGGCAACCTACAATGAGCAGTTCTTC
.	many	TRBV6-6	TRBJ2-2	CASSFNTGELFF	TGTGCCAGCAGTTTCAACACCGGGGAGCTGTTTTTT
.	many	TRBV7-9	TRBJ2-7	CASSLVRVEEQYF	TGTGCCAGCAGCTTAGTCAGGGTGGAGGAGCAGTACTTC
.	once	TRBV15	TRBJ1-2	CATSSPRYSYGYTF	TGTGCCACCAGCTCACCCCGGTACAGCTATGGCTACACCTTC
.	many	TRBV7-2	TRBJ2-5	CASSLGGTQYF	TGTGCCAGCAGCTTAGGGGGGACCCAGTACTTC
TRBD1	few	TRBV29-1	TRBJ1-2	CSVGTDGYTF	TGCAGCGTGGGGACAGACGGCTACACCTTC
.	.	TRBV11-1	TRBJ1-6	CASSSDRIPYNSPLHF	TGTGCCAGCAGTTCCGACCGAATCCCCTATAATTCACCCCTCCACTTT
TRBD1	.	TRBV24-1	TRBJ2-5	CATSNPGQGAETQYF	TGTGCCACCAGTAACCCGGGACAGGGGGCTGAGACCCAGTACTTC
.	.	TRBV24-1	TRBJ1-1	CATSDSTGTEAFF	TGTGCCACCAGTGATTCTACAGGGACTGAAGCTTTCTTT
TRBD1	.	TRBV14	TRBJ2-5	CASMERDSQETQYF	TGTGCCAGCATGGAACGGGACAGCCAAGAGACCCAGTACTTC
TRBD1	.	TRBV5-5	TRBJ2-5	CASSFEGAAIGETQYF	TGTGCCAGCAGCTTTGAGGGGGCGGCGATAGGGGAGACCCAGTACTTC
TRBD1	.	TRBV20-1	TRBJ2-7	CSADDGDRNYEQYF	TGCAGTGCCGACGACGGGGACAGAAACTACGAGCAGTACTTC
TRBD1	.	TRBV2	TRBJ2-2	CASSRQGITGELFF	TGTGCCAGCAGTAGACAGGGAATAACCGGGGAGCTGTTTTTT
TRBD1	.	TRBV20-1	TRBJ1-6	CSAPGQGRRVSPLHF	TGCAGTGCTCCGGGACAGGGGAGACGGGTATCACCCCTCCACTTT
.	.	TRBV10-3	TRBJ2-7	CAISESGDEQYF	TGTGCCATCAGTGAGTCTGGTGACGAGCAGTACTTC
TRBD2	many	TRBV5-1	TRBJ2-7	CASSLRGGVSYEQYF	TGCGCCAGCAGCTTGCGTGGGGGGGTTTCCTACGAGCAGTACTTC
TRBD1	many	TRBV3-1	TRBJ2-5	CASSPLIIRTGEETQYF	TGTGCCAGCAGCCCCCTCATAATCCGGACAGGGGAAGAGACCCAGTACTTC
.	.	TRBV10-3	TRBJ2-2	CAITSRGETGELFF	TGTGCCATCACCTCCAGGGGAGAGACCGGGGAGCTGTTTTTT
.	.	TRBV11-3	TRBJ2-7	CASSYHRSYEQYF	TGTGCCAGCAGTTACCATCGGAGCTACGAGCAGTACTTC
.	.	TRBV20-1	TRBJ1-1	CSLRPNTEAFF	TGCAGTTTACGGCCGAACACTGAAGCTTTCTTT
TRBD2	many	TRBV4-2	TRBJ2-2	CASSHERGGDTGELFF	TGTGCCAGCAGCCATGAGCGGGGCGGAGACACCGGGGAGCTGTTTTTT
.	.	TRBV20-1	TRBJ2-1	CSAPLGFF	TGCAGTGCTCCGTTGGGGTTCTTC
.	once	TRBV10-3	TRBJ2-7	CAISEKQGSEQYF	TGTGCCATCAGTGAGAAACAGGGATCCGAGCAGTACTTC
.	many	TRBV12-3/TRBV12-4	TRBJ2-7	CASSREFSYEQYF	TGTGCCAGCAGCAGGGAGTTTTCCTACGAGCAGTACTTC
TRBD1	.	TRBV2	TRBJ1-3	CASRTGPSGNTIYF	TGTGCCAGCAGGACAGGGCCATCTGGAAACACCATATATTTT
TRBD1	.	TRBV2	TRBJ1-6	CASRGDRGSPLHF	TGTGCCAGCAGGGGGGACAGGGGATCACCCCTCCACTTT
TRBD2	many	TRBV2	TRBJ2-3	CASSWTSGGTDTQYF	TGTGCCAGTAGTTGGACTAGCGGGGGAACAGATACGCAGTATTTT
.	.	TRBV7-9	TRBJ2-7	CASSLPGVGEQYF	TGTGCCAGCAGCTTGCCGGGGGTGGGCGAGCAGTACTTC
TRBD1	.	TRBV11-2	TRBJ2-7	CASSTRQGPYEQYF	TGTGCCAGCAGCACCCGACAGGGTCCCTACGAGCAGTACTTC
TRBD1	.	TRBV15	TRBJ2-1	CATSRNGQAYNEQFF	TGTGCCACCAGCAGGAATGGACAGGCTTACAATGAGCAGTTCTTC
.	.	TRBV5-1	TRBJ1-4	CASSTSTSTNEKLFF	TGCGCCAGCAGCACCTCAACCTCAACTAATGAAAAACTGTTTTTT
TRBD1	few	TRBV29-1	TRBJ2-1	CSVDPGQGASNEQFF	TGCAGCGTCGACCCGGGACAGGGGGCAAGTAATGAGCAGTTCTTC
.	many	TRBV11-3	TRBJ2-7	CASSLDRVREQYF	TGTGCCAGCAGCTTAGACAGGGTTAGGGAGCAGTACTTC
.	.	TRBV10-3	TRBJ2-7	CAIGTSPYEQYF	TGTGCCATTGGGACAAGCCCCTACGAGCAGTACTTC
.	few	TRBV5-5	TRBJ2-3	CASSKTPHSTDSQYF	TGTGCCAGCAGCAAGACCCCTCATTCAACAGATTCGCAGTATTTT
TRBD2	many	TRBV7-3	TRBJ2-2	CASSLRRGDGELFF	TGTGCCAGCAGCTTAAGGCGGGGGGACGGGGAGCTGTTTTTT
.	.	TRBV20-1	TRBJ2-7	CSAPEAREPYEQYF	TGCAGTGCGCCCGAGGCAAGGGAGCCCTACGAGCAGTACTTC
.	.	TRBV2	TRBJ2-2	CASSPYRTGELFF	TGTGCCAGCAGTCCGTATCGCACCGGGGAGCTGTTTTTT
TRBD2	.	TRBV7-8	TRBJ2-7	CASSLVPTRLADEQYF	TGTGCCAGCAGCTTAGTCCCGACCCGACTAGCCGACGAGCAGTACTTC
TRBD1	many	TRBV19	TRBJ1-2	CASSSSGQGARGYTF	TGTGCCAGTAGTTCGAGCGGACAGGGGGCTCGCGGCTACACCTTC
.	.	TRBV19	TRBJ1-2	CASSMPAYSYTF	TGTGCCAGTAGTATGCCCGCTTATAGCTACACCTTC
TRBD1	once	TRBV18	TRBJ1-4	CASSQTGGNSNEKLFF	TGTGCCAGCTCACAGACAGGGGGCAATTCTAATGAAAAACTGTTTTTT
.	.	TRBV29-1	TRBJ2-7	CSVDPGHRRYEQYF	TGCAGCGTCGACCCGGGACACCGCCGCTACGAGCAGTACTTC
.	.	TRBV5-6	TRBJ1-2	CASSLYSPTEGTFF	TGTGCCAGCAGCTTGTACTCTCCGACAGAGGGGACCTTCTTC
TRBD1	.	TRBV15	TRBJ2-1	CATSRGQGAAGWNEQFF	TGTGCCACCAGCAGAGGGCAGGGGGCTGCCGGTTGGAATGAGCAGTTCTTC